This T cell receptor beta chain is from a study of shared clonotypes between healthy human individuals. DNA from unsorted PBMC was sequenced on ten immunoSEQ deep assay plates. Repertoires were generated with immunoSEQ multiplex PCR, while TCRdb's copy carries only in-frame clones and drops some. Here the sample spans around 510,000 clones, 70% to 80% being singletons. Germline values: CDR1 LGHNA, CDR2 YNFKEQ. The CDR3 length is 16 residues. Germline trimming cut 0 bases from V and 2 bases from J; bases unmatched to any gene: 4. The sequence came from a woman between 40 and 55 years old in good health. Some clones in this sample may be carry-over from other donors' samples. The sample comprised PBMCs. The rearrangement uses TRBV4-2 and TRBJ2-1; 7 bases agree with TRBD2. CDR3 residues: CASSQDGGRAYNEQFF. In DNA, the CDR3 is TGTGCCAGCAGCCAAGATGGCGGGAGAGCCTACAATGAGCAGTTCTTC.